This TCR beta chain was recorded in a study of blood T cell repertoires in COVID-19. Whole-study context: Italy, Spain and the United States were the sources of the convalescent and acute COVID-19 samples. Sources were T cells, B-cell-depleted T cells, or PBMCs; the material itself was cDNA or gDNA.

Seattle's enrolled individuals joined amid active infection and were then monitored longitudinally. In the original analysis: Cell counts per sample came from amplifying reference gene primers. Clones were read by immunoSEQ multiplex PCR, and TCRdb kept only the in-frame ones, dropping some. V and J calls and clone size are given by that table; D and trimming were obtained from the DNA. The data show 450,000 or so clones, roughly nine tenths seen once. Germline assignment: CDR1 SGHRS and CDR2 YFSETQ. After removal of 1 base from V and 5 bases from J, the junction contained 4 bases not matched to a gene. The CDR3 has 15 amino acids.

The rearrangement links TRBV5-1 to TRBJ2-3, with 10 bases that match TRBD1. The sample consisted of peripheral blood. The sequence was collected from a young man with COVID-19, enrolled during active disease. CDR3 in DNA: TGCGCCAGCAGCTTGCAAGGACAGGGGGGAGATACGCAGTATTTT. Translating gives CASSLQGQGGDTQYF.